These 10 T cell receptor beta chains were all obtained from the same sample, sequenced in a study of blood T cell repertoires in COVID-19. The table came from immunoSEQ multiplex PCR; TCRdb's copy has only in-frame clones and leaves some out. In the table there are more than 65,000 clones, 70% to 75% of which are singletons. Sequencing was done on a sample of peripheral blood. These receptors were obtained from a woman between 65 and 79 years old with acute or convalescent COVID-19.

The chain combines TRBV13 with TRBJ2-5, with unresolved D. The CDR3 is 14 amino acids. Germline CDR1 PRHDT, CDR2 FYEKMQ (reference sequence). Trimming removed 0 bases from V and 1 base from J, with 6 bases in between. CDR3 loop: CASSLGRLQETQYF. CDR3 DNA: TGTGCCAGCAGCTTAGGGAGGCTCCAAGAGACCCAGTACTTC. Filled out from reference TRBV13 and TRBJ2-5, the complete variable domain reads AAGVIQSPRHLIKEKRETATLKCYPIPRHDTVYWYQQGPGQDPQFLISFYEKMQSDKGSIPDRFSAQQFSDYHSELNMSSLELGDSALYFCASSLGRLQETQYFGPGTRLLVL.

The chain uses TRBV9 and TRBJ2-1; D may be TRBD1 (5 bases). The ends were cut back, 0 bases at V and 7 bases at J, with 8 bases in the middle. CDR1 SGDLS and CDR2 YYNGEE come from the germline V gene. The CDR3 has 13 amino acids. CDR3 coding DNA: TGTGCCAGCAGCGTAGGGGCAGGGAATGAGCAGTTCTTC. Its translation: CASSVGAGNEQFF.

This clone appeared many times. The chain combines TRBV7-9 with TRBJ1-2; perhaps TRBD1 as D (6 bases). CDR1 SEHNR and CDR2 FQNEAQ come from the germline V gene (reference sequence). The CDR3 has 16 residues. V was cut by 5 bases and J by 5 bases, with 21 bases left in between. The CDR3 nucleotides read TGTGCCAGCAGCCGTCAGGACAGTTCACGGATTTATGGCTACACCTTC. Translation: CASSRQDSSRIYGYTF.

This clone has just one count. The chain links TRBV5-6 to TRBJ1-5, with 7 bases matching TRBD1. Germline V gene data show CDR1 as SGHDT and CDR2 as YYEEEE. The length of the CDR3 is 14 residues. V lost 0 bases to trimming and J lost 7 bases; unmatched junction nucleotides: 4. CDR3 in amino acids: CASSLGQGSQPQHF. In DNA form, the CDR3 reads TGTGCCAGCAGCTTGGGACAGGGAAGCCAGCCCCAGCATTTT. Full variable domain (missing parts from reference TRBV5-6 and TRBJ1-5): DAGVTQSPTHLIKTRGQQVTLRCSPKSGHDTVSWYQQALGQGPQFIFQYYEEEERQRGNFPDRFSGHQFPNYSSELNVNALLLGDSALYLCASSLGQGSQPQHFGDGTRLSIL.

The gene calls are TRBV7-2 and TRBJ1-2; the D is unclear. CDR1 and CDR2 (germline): SGHTA, FQGNSA. CDR3 size: 16 residues. V lost 3 bases, J lost 1 base, and 15 bases lay in between. CDR3 nucleotide sequence: TGTGCCAGCAGCTTGGCACTTTCGGGTTTTAACTATGGCTACACCTTC. Translated, it gives CASSLALSGFNYGYTF.

This chain uses TRBV3-1 (or the pseudogene TRBV3-2) with TRBJ2-5, with TRBD1 matching 8 bases. The CDR3 has 16 residues. The ends lost 0 bases at V and 5 bases at J; junction bases unmatched: 8. Germline CDR1 reads LGHDT; CDR2 reads YNNKEL (reference sequence). The CDR3 DNA reads TGTGCCAGCAGCCAAGAGATCAGGGGGCGAGGCGAGACCCAGTACTTC. This gives the protein CASSQEIRGRGETQYF.

The V gene is TRBV3-1 (or the pseudogene TRBV3-2), the J gene TRBJ2-1; 9 bases are a match to TRBD2. This CDR3 comprises 15 residues. Germline CDR1 reads LGHDT; CDR2 reads YNNKEL (reference sequence). V gave up 4 bases and J gave up 6 bases; unmatched junction bases: 7. The CDR3 nucleotides read TGTGCCAGCAGCCGGGGAAGCGGGGGGCCCAATGAGCAGTTCTTC. The encoded protein is CASSRGSGGPNEQFF.

V and J are TRBV28 and TRBJ1-1; no reliable D call. With 5 bases removed from V and 3 bases from J, the gap between germline ends came to 4 bases. The CDR3 runs to 11 residues. Germline V gene sequence: CDR1 MDHEN, CDR2 SYDVKM. The CDR3 nucleotides are TGTGCCAGCAGTCAGGACACTGAAGCTTTCTTT. Amino acids: CASSQDTEAFF.

This chain joins TRBV19 and TRBJ1-2; tentative D call: TRBD1 (6 bases). CDR1 and CDR2 (germline): LNHDA, SQIVND (reference sequence). Trimming took off 5 bases at V and 7 bases at J, with 11 bases between the two ends. This CDR3 contains 12 residues. The CDR3 reads CASSSDRRGYTF. The CDR3 bases are TGTGCCAGTAGTTCCGACAGGCGTGGCTACACCTTC.

The V and J genes are TRBV7-2 and TRBJ2-7, with D unresolved. V was cut by 5 bases and J by 1 base, with 6 bases left in between. CDR1 SGHTA and CDR2 FQGNSA come from the germline V gene. There are 12 residues in the CDR3. This chain's CDR3 is CASSHGSYEQYF. The CDR3 DNA reads as TGTGCCAGCAGCCACGGGTCCTACGAGCAGTACTTC. Drawing the rest from reference TRBV7-2 and TRBJ2-7, the complete variable domain is GAGVSQSPSNKVTEKGKDVELRCDPISGHTALYWYRQSLGQGLEFLIYFQGNSAPDKSGLPSDRFSAERTGGSVSTLTIQRTQQEDSAVYLCASSHGSYEQYFGPGTRLTVT.